This is a list of T cell receptor beta chains from one sample in a study of T cell responses to AZD1222 COVID-19 vaccine. TCRdb keeps only in-frame clones here, not all; method: immunoSEQ multiplex PCR. The sample has 130,000 or so clones; about 94% are singletons. Sequencing was performed on peripheral blood, taken on day 0 of AZD1222 vaccination. The receptors stem from an adult in good health. CDR3s include the opening cysteine and the closing phenylalanine or tryptophan. D genes are given only for firm matches. Clone size is not always given. Where it is, it says once, few, many or a class for expanded clones.

V	D	size	J	CDR3	DNA
TRBV5-8	.	.	TRBJ1-5	CASSLRSVDNQPQHF	TGTGCCAGCAGCTTGCGGTCAGTTGACAATCAGCCCCAGCATTTT
TRBV5-1	.	.	TRBJ1-1	CASSLIPRALNTEAFF	TGCGCCAGCAGCCTTATCCCGAGGGCGTTGAACACTGAAGCTTTCTTT
TRBV5-1	.	.	TRBJ1-1	CASSKMTGNTEAFF	TGCGCCAGCAGCAAGATGACAGGGAACACTGAAGCTTTCTTT
TRBV7-2	TRBD2	.	TRBJ2-3	CASSSEPAGGMAQYF	TGTGCCAGCAGTTCCGAACCAGCGGGAGGTATGGCGCAGTATTTT
TRBV19	.	once	TRBJ2-7	CASSMEAGYEQYF	TGTGCCAGTAGTATGGAGGCAGGGTACGAGCAGTACTTC
TRBV15	.	.	TRBJ1-2	CATSGAGNYGYTF	TGTGCCACCAGTGGGGCGGGGAACTATGGCTACACCTTC
TRBV4-2	.	.	TRBJ2-7	CASSQASGSYEQYF	TGTGCCAGCAGCCAAGCCAGCGGATCCTACGAGCAGTACTTC
TRBV3-1/TRBV3-2	.	.	TRBJ2-5	CASSLAQETQYF	TGTGCCAGCAGCCTCGCCCAGGAGACCCAGTACTTC
TRBV9	TRBD2	.	TRBJ2-7	CASSPWTSGRIYEQYF	TGTGCCAGCAGCCCATGGACTAGCGGAAGAATCTACGAGCAGTACTTC
TRBV7-2	.	.	TRBJ1-4	CASSPMRVGEKLFF	TGTGCCAGCAGCCCCATGAGGGTTGGGGAAAAACTGTTTTTT
TRBV27	.	.	TRBJ1-6	CASTTGDRSYNSPLHF	TGTGCCAGCACCACCGGCGACAGGAGTTATAATTCACCCCTCCACTTT
TRBV25-1	.	.	TRBJ1-1	CASSLPGGTEAFF	TGTGCCAGCAGTCTTCCGGGGGGAACTGAAGCTTTCTTT
TRBV19	.	once	TRBJ1-1	CASSIGGANTEAFF	TGTGCCAGTAGTATAGGTGGTGCGAACACTGAAGCTTTCTTT
TRBV19	TRBD1	.	TRBJ1-2	CASSSTGTYGYTF	TGTGCCAGTAGTTCGACAGGGACCTATGGCTACACCTTC
TRBV9	.	once	TRBJ2-2	CASSVVGMDTGELFF	TGTGCCAGCAGCGTAGTCGGGATGGACACCGGGGAGCTGTTTTTT
TRBV7-3	TRBD2	.	TRBJ2-2	CASSSIAGLAGGELFF	TGTGCCAGCAGCTCCATAGCGGGACTCGCTGGTGGGGAGCTGTTTTTT
TRBV10-2	.	.	TRBJ1-4	CASSGSGLDEKLFF	TGCGCCAGCAGTGGTTCAGGGTTGGATGAAAAACTGTTTTTT
TRBV7-9	TRBD1	.	TRBJ2-7	CASSSRGTELYEQYF	TGTGCCAGCAGCTCCCGAGGGACAGAACTTTACGAGCAGTACTTC
TRBV14	.	.	TRBJ1-2	CASSHVGGNYGYTF	TGTGCCAGCAGCCACGTGGGGGGGAACTATGGCTACACCTTC
TRBV5-1	TRBD1	.	TRBJ1-6	CASSLLGRGDSPLHF	TGCGCCAGCAGCTTGTTAGGCAGGGGGGATTCACCCCTCCACTTT
TRBV7-9	.	.	TRBJ2-7	CASSLGHPPYEQYF	TGTGCCAGCAGCTTAGGTCATCCACCTTACGAGCAGTACTTC
TRBV28	.	few	TRBJ1-1	CASSLSTLGSPMNTEAFF	TGTGCCAGCAGTTTAAGTACCCTTGGCAGTCCTATGAACACTGAAGCTTTCTTT
TRBV14	.	.	TRBJ1-1	CASSQDLNTEAFF	TGTGCCAGCAGCCAAGATCTCAACACTGAAGCTTTCTTT
TRBV2	TRBD2	.	TRBJ2-7	CASSDVAGQGLYEQYF	TGTGCCAGCAGTGACGTAGCGGGTCAAGGACTCTACGAGCAGTACTTC
TRBV18	.	.	TRBJ1-1	CASSQDRLGTEAFF	TGTGCCAGCTCACAAGACCGCCTGGGCACTGAAGCTTTCTTT
TRBV29-1	.	.	TRBJ2-5	CSGDYQETQYF	TGCAGCGGGGACTACCAAGAGACCCAGTACTTC
TRBV27	.	.	TRBJ2-7	CASSFGDSRYEQYF	TGTGCCAGCAGTTTTGGGGACTCCCGGTACGAGCAGTACTTC
TRBV9	.	.	TRBJ2-2	CASSVDRSDGNTGELFF	TGTGCCAGCAGCGTAGACCGTTCGGACGGGAACACCGGGGAGCTGTTTTTT
TRBV27	.	.	TRBJ1-1	CASSLISGNTEAFF	TGTGCCAGCAGTTTGATTTCAGGGAACACTGAAGCTTTCTTT